This T cell receptor beta chain stems from a study of CD4+ T cells in melanoma. This CDR3 has 13 residues. With 3 bases removed from V and 5 bases from J, the gap between germline ends came to 8 bases. Germline lookup yields CDR1 SGHRS and CDR2 YFSETQ. The repertoire was sequenced with immunoSEQ multiplex PCR; TCRdb's copy has only in-frame clones and lacks some. Among more than 90,000 clones listed, about 90% were seen once. Specimen: peripheral blood. The chain couples TRBV5-1 to TRBJ2-2; D is unclear. This receptor was identified in a human donor with melanoma. CDR3 nucleotides: TGCGCCAGCAGCTCGTTGGGGACCGGGGAGCTGTTTTTT. Amino acids: CASSSLGTGELFF.